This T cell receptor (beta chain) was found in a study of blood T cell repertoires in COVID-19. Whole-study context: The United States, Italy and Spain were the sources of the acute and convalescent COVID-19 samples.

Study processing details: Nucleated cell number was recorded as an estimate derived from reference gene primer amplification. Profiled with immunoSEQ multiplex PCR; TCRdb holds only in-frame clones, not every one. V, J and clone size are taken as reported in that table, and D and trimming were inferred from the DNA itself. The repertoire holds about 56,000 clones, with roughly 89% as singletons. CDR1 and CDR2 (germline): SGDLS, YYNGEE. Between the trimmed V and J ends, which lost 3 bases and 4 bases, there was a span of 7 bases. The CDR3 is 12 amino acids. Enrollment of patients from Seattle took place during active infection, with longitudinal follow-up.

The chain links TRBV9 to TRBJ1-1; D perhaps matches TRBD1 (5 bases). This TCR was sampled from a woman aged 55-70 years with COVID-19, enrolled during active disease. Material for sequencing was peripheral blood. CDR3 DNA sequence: TGTGCCAGCAGCGCAGGGTTCACTGAAGCTTTCTTT. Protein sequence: CASSAGFTEAFF.